A selection of T cell receptor beta chains follows, all from one sample in a study of blood T cell repertoires in COVID-19. Only in-frame clones appear in the TCRdb table, and some are missing; sequencing was by immunoSEQ multiplex PCR. The top ten clones hold about 17% of a sample with approximately 30,000 clones, around 88% of them seen once. Sequencing was carried out using peripheral blood. The receptors stem from a human donor in a cohort sampled during active COVID-19. Both conserved end residues are part of each CDR3. A D gene is named only where the DNA matches it firmly. Not every row has a clone size; where given, it reads once, few, many or a size class.

d_gene: NA
j_gene: TRBJ1-2
v_gene: TRBV5-8
abundance: NA
CDR3aa: CASSLADGRGAYGYTF
CDR3nt: TGTGCCAGCAGCTTGGCCGATGGCAGGGGTGCCTATGGCTACACCTTC

d_gene: NA
j_gene: TRBJ2-7
v_gene: TRBV6-6
abundance: NA
CDR3aa: CASSFGHRSSYEQYF
CDR3nt: TGTGCCAGCAGTTTTGGTCACAGGAGCTCCTACGAGCAGTACTTC

d_gene: NA
j_gene: TRBJ1-1
v_gene: TRBV15
abundance: few
CDR3aa: CATSRAPTGTTEAFF
CDR3nt: TGTGCCACCAGCAGAGCTCCCACAGGGACCACTGAAGCTTTCTTT

d_gene: TRBD1
j_gene: TRBJ1-2
v_gene: TRBV12-3/TRBV12-4
abundance: NA
CDR3aa: CASSRDSNYGYTF
CDR3nt: TGTGCCAGCAGCAGGGACAGCAACTATGGCTACACCTTC

d_gene: TRBD2
j_gene: TRBJ2-2
v_gene: TRBV18
abundance: NA
CDR3aa: CASSPRTSGGVTNTGELFF
CDR3nt: TGTGCCAGCTCACCACGGACTAGCGGGGGAGTAACGAACACCGGGGAGCTGTTTTTT

d_gene: NA
j_gene: TRBJ1-1
v_gene: TRBV14
abundance: NA
CDR3aa: CASRIWGSEAFF
CDR3nt: TGTGCCAGCCGGATCTGGGGCTCTGAAGCTTTCTTT

d_gene: NA
j_gene: TRBJ1-2
v_gene: TRBV12-3/TRBV12-4
abundance: once
CDR3aa: CASSFRGPYGYTF
CDR3nt: TGTGCCAGCAGTTTCAGAGGGCCCTATGGCTACACCTTC

d_gene: TRBD2
j_gene: TRBJ2-5
v_gene: TRBV28
abundance: NA
CDR3aa: CASSLTPGGREETQYF
CDR3nt: TGTGCCAGCAGTTTAACGCCGGGAGGGCGGGAGGAGACCCAGTACTTC

d_gene: TRBD1
j_gene: TRBJ1-2
v_gene: TRBV7-2
abundance: NA
CDR3aa: CASSPDRGGYGYTF
CDR3nt: TGTGCCAGCAGCCCGGACAGGGGGGGCTATGGCTACACCTTC

d_gene: TRBD1
j_gene: TRBJ2-7
v_gene: TRBV2
abundance: NA
CDR3aa: CASSAGQVREQYF
CDR3nt: TGTGCCAGCAGTGCTGGACAGGTTCGCGAGCAGTACTTC

d_gene: TRBD2
j_gene: TRBJ2-1
v_gene: TRBV3-1/TRBV3-2
abundance: NA
CDR3aa: CASSQGLAATGEQFF
CDR3nt: TGTGCCAGCAGCCAGGGACTAGCGGCGACCGGTGAGCAGTTCTTC

d_gene: NA
j_gene: TRBJ2-7
v_gene: TRBV15
abundance: few
CDR3aa: CATSRDDSATYEQYF
CDR3nt: TGTGCCACCAGCAGAGATGACTCGGCCACCTACGAGCAGTACTTC

d_gene: NA
j_gene: TRBJ2-4
v_gene: TRBV7-8
abundance: NA
CDR3aa: CASSLSLQGKQNIQYF
CDR3nt: TGTGCCAGCAGCTTGAGCCTTCAGGGGAAGCAAAACATTCAGTACTTC

d_gene: TRBD1
j_gene: TRBJ1-2
v_gene: TRBV19
abundance: NA
CDR3aa: CASSIVGTGNGYTF
CDR3nt: TGTGCCAGTAGTATAGTGGGGACAGGGAATGGCTACACCTTC

d_gene: TRBD1
j_gene: TRBJ2-1
v_gene: TRBV5-6
abundance: NA
CDR3aa: CASSLRGPGEQFF
CDR3nt: TGTGCCAGCAGCCTCAGGGGGCCTGGGGAGCAGTTCTTC

d_gene: TRBD2
j_gene: TRBJ2-1
v_gene: TRBV11-2
abundance: once
CDR3aa: CASSPVGGGSSYNEQFF
CDR3nt: TGTGCCAGCAGCCCTGTGGGCGGGGGAAGCTCCTACAATGAGCAGTTCTTC

d_gene: TRBD1
j_gene: TRBJ1-2
v_gene: TRBV15
abundance: NA
CDR3aa: CATSFKGTGNYGYTF
CDR3nt: TGTGCCACCAGCTTTAAAGGGACAGGAAACTATGGCTACACCTTC

d_gene: NA
j_gene: TRBJ2-2
v_gene: TRBV24-1
abundance: NA
CDR3aa: CATSDLGGGQTGELFF
CDR3nt: TGTGCCACCAGTGATTTAGGAGGGGGCCAAACCGGGGAGCTGTTTTTT

d_gene: NA
j_gene: TRBJ2-1
v_gene: TRBV4-2
abundance: NA
CDR3aa: CASSQVTSEGALGEQFF
CDR3nt: TGTGCCAGCAGCCAAGTGACCAGCGAGGGAGCGTTGGGTGAGCAGTTCTTC

d_gene: NA
j_gene: TRBJ1-2
v_gene: TRBV5-6
abundance: NA
CDR3aa: CASSLKGANYGYTF
CDR3nt: TGTGCCAGCAGCTTGAAAGGGGCCAACTATGGCTACACCTTC

d_gene: TRBD2
j_gene: TRBJ2-1
v_gene: TRBV28
abundance: few
CDR3aa: CASRGLAGVNEQFF
CDR3nt: TGTGCCAGCAGGGGACTAGCGGGAGTCAATGAGCAGTTCTTC

d_gene: NA
j_gene: TRBJ2-7
v_gene: TRBV4-2
abundance: NA
CDR3aa: CASSQAGAEQYF
CDR3nt: TGTGCCAGCAGCCAAGCAGGGGCCGAGCAGTACTTC

d_gene: NA
j_gene: TRBJ1-5
v_gene: TRBV20-1
abundance: NA
CDR3aa: CSASRQYSQPQHF
CDR3nt: TGCAGTGCTAGTCGACAGTATAGTCAGCCCCAGCATTTT

d_gene: NA
j_gene: TRBJ1-5
v_gene: TRBV3-1/TRBV3-2
abundance: few
CDR3aa: CASSQVGGEHDFSNQPQHF
CDR3nt: TGTGCCAGCAGCCAAGTTGGGGGGGAGCACGATTTTAGCAATCAGCCCCAGCATTTT

d_gene: TRBD1
j_gene: TRBJ2-5
v_gene: TRBV5-1
abundance: NA
CDR3aa: CASSVQGDQETQYF
CDR3nt: TGCGCCAGCAGCGTCCAGGGGGACCAAGAGACCCAGTACTTC

d_gene: TRBD2
j_gene: TRBJ2-3
v_gene: TRBV27
abundance: NA
CDR3aa: CASTPIAGLAQDTQYF
CDR3nt: TGTGCCAGCACCCCTATCGCTGGACTAGCGCAAGATACGCAGTATTTT

d_gene: NA
j_gene: TRBJ1-6
v_gene: TRBV18
abundance: once
CDR3aa: CASSPRGGDNSPLHF
CDR3nt: TGTGCCAGCTCACCACGAGGGGGAGACAATTCACCCCTCCACTTT

d_gene: TRBD1
j_gene: TRBJ1-1
v_gene: TRBV5-1
abundance: NA
CDR3aa: CASSLGQGLRNTEAFF
CDR3nt: TGCGCCAGCAGCTTGGGACAGGGGTTAAGGAACACTGAAGCTTTCTTT

d_gene: NA
j_gene: TRBJ2-7
v_gene: TRBV27
abundance: NA
CDR3aa: CASSLRSPVSYEQYF
CDR3nt: TGTGCCAGCAGTTTACGAAGCCCCGTCTCCTACGAGCAGTACTTC

d_gene: TRBD1
j_gene: TRBJ2-7
v_gene: TRBV5-4
abundance: NA
CDR3aa: CASSAAWDSYEQYF
CDR3nt: TGTGCCAGCAGCGCGGCTTGGGACAGCTACGAGCAGTACTTC

d_gene: TRBD1
j_gene: TRBJ1-2
v_gene: TRBV28
abundance: NA
CDR3aa: CASSIWDRMKSYGYTF
CDR3nt: TGTGCCAGCAGCATTTGGGACAGAATGAAAAGCTATGGCTACACCTTC

d_gene: TRBD1
j_gene: TRBJ1-2
v_gene: TRBV19
abundance: NA
CDR3aa: CASSSSTGGAGSGGYTF
CDR3nt: TGTGCCAGTAGTTCTTCTACAGGGGGCGCTGGGTCAGGTGGCTACACCTTC

d_gene: NA
j_gene: TRBJ1-1
v_gene: TRBV7-2
abundance: NA
CDR3aa: CASSLVGQGIKDTEAFF
CDR3nt: TGTGCCAGCAGCTTAGTTGGGCAGGGCATCAAGGACACTGAAGCTTTCTTT

d_gene: TRBD1
j_gene: TRBJ2-3
v_gene: TRBV29-1
abundance: NA
CDR3aa: CSVVGRGRDTQYF
CDR3nt: TGCAGCGTTGTCGGCAGGGGGCGGGATACGCAGTATTTT

d_gene: NA
j_gene: TRBJ1-1
v_gene: TRBV28
abundance: NA
CDR3aa: CASTLGMNTEAFF
CDR3nt: TGTGCCAGCACCCTCGGGATGAACACTGAAGCTTTCTTT

d_gene: NA
j_gene: TRBJ2-1
v_gene: TRBV4-1
abundance: NA
CDR3aa: CASRLGQAPNEQFF
CDR3nt: TGCGCCAGCAGACTGGGCCAGGCCCCGAATGAGCAGTTCTTC